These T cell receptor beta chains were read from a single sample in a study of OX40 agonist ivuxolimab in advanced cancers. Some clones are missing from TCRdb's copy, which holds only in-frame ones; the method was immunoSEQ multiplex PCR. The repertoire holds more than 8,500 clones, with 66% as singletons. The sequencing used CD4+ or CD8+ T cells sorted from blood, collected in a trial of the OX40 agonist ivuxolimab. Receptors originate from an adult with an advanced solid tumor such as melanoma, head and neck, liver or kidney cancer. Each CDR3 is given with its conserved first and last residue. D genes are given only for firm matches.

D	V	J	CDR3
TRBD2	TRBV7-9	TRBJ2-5	CASSPKGHGAGEETQYF
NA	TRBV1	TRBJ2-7	CTSSQDLTGTRLNYEQYF
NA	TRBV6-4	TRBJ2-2	CASSDSTSTGELFF
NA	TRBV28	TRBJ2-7	CASSSRARYEQYF
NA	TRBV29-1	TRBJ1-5	CSVRDAGNQPQHF
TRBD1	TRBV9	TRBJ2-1	CASGERRTGGYNEQFF
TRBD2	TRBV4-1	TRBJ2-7	CASSPQGAGGYEQYF
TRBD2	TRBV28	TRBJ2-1	CASSAYSGGDYNEQFF
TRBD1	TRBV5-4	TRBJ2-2	CASSPGTEAYTGELFF
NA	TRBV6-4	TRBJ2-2	CASSEGGDTGELFF
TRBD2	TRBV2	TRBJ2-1	CASRGLAVGQFF
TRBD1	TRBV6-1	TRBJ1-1	CASRAGTGVGEAFF
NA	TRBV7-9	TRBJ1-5	CASSLQGNQPQHF